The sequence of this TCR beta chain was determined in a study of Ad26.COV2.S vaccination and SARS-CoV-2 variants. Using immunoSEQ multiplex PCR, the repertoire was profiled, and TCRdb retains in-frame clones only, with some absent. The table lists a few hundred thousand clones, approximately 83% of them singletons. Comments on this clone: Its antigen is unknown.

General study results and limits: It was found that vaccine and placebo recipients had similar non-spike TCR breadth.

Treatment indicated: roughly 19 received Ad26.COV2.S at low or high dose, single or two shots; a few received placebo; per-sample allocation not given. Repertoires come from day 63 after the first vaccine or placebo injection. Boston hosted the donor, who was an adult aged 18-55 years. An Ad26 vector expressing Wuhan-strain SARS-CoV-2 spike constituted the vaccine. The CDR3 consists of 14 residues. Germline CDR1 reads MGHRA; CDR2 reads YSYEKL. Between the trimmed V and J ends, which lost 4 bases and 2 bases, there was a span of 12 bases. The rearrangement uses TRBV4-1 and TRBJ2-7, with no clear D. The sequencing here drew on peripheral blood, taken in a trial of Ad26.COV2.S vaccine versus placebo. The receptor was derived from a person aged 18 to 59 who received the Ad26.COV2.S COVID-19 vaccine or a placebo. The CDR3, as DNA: TGCGCCAGCAGCCTCGGGCCAAGGGCCTACGAGCAGTACTTC. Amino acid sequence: CASSLGPRAYEQYF.